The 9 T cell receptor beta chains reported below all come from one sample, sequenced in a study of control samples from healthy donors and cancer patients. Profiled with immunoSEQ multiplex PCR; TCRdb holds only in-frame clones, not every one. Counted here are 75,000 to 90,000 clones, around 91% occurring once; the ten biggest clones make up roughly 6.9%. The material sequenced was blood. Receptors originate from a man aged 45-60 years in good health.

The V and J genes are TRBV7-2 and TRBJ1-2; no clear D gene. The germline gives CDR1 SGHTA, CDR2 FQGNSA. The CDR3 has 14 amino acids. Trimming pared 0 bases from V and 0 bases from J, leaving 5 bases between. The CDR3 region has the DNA TGTGCCAGCAGCTTAGCCGGGGCTAACTATGGCTACACCTTC. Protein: CASSLAGANYGYTF.

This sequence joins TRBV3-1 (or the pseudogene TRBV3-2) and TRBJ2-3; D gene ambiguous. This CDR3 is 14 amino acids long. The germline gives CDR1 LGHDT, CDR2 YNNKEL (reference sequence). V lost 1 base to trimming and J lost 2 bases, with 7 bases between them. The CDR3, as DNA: TGTGCCAGCAGCCAAGTAAGATTCACAGATACGCAGTATTTT. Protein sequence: CASSQVRFTDTQYF.

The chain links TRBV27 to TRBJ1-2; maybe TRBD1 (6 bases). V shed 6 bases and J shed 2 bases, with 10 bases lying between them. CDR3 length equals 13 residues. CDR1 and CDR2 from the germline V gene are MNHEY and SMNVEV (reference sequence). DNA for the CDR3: TGTGCCAGCAGCCAGGGGACGAACTATGGCTACACCTTC. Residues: CASSQGTNYGYTF.

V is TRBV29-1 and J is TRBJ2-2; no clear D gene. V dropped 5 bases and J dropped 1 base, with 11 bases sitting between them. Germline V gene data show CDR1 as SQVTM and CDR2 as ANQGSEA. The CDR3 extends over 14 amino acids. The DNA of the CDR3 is TGCAGCGTTAAGTCTCCAGAGAACACCGGGGAGCTGTTTTTT. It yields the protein CSVKSPENTGELFF.

The CDR3 DNA follows: TGTGCCAGCAGTTACGGGCAGGAAGGGGAAAAACTGTTTTTT. Its translation: CASSYGQEGEKLFF. The chain combines TRBV6-5 with TRBJ1-4; no reliable D call. Deletions cut 2 bases from V and 8 bases from J, with 12 bases between. This CDR3 comprises 14 residues. Germline V gives CDR1 MNHEY, CDR2 SVGAGI.

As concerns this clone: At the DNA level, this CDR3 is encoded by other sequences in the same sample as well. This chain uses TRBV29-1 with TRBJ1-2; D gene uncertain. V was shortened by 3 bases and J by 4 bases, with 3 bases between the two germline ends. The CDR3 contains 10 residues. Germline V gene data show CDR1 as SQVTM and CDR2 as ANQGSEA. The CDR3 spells CSVDGYGYTF. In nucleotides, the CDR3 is TGCAGCGTTGACGGCTATGGCTACACCTTC.

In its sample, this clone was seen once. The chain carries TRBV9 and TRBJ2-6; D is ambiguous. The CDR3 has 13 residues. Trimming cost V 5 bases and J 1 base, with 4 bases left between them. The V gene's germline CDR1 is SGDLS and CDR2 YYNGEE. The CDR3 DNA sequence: TGTGCCAGCAGGATATCTGGGGCCAACGTCCTGACTTTC. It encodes CASRISGANVLTF.

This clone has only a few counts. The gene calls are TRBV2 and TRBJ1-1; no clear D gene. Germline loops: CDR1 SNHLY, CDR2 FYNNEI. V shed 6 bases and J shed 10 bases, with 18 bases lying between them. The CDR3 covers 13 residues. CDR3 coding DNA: TGTGCCAGCAGCGCCCGGACTTTCTATCTAGCTTTCTTT. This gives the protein CASSARTFYLAFF. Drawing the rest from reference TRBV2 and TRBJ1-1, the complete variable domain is EPEVTQTPSHQVTQMGQEVILRCVPISNHLYFYWYRQILGQKVEFLVSFYNNEISEKSEIFDDQFSVERPDGSNFTLKIRSTKLEDSAMYFCASSARTFYLAFFGQGTRLTVV.

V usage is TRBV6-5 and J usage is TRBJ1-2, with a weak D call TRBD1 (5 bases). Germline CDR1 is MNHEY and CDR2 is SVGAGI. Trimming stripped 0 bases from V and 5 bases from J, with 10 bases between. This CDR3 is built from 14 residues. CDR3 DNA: TGTGCCAGCAGTTACTCGCCAGGGCGATATGGCTACACCTTC. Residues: CASSYSPGRYGYTF.